This T cell receptor (beta chain) was captured by sequencing in a study of blood T cell repertoires in COVID-19. On the study more broadly: Samples of COVID-19 (acute and convalescent) were obtained from the United States, Italy and Spain. Nucleic acid was either cDNA or gDNA, and it came from T cells, B-cell-depleted T cells, or PBMCs.

From germline, CDR1 is MNHEY and CDR2 SVGAGI. The length of the CDR3 is 14 residues. Comments on this clone: Mismatch with germline at one junction end may stem from a read error.

Per the study methods: Reference gene primer amplification gave nucleated cell count estimates. TCRdb's table, derived via immunoSEQ multiplex PCR, lists solely in-frame clones and lacks some. D and trimming were read from the DNA, whereas the V and J calls and clone size are those reported in that table. The data contain approximately 50,000 clones, about 86% of them singletons. The chain employs TRBV6-5 and TRBJ2-7; 9 nucleotides line up with TRBD1. The sequenced sample was peripheral blood. The receptor was isolated from a human donor in a cohort sampled during active COVID-19. The CDR3 spells CTSSTGTGTYEQYF. The CDR3 coding sequence is TGTACCAGCAGTACCGGGACAGGGACCTACGAGCAGTACTTC.